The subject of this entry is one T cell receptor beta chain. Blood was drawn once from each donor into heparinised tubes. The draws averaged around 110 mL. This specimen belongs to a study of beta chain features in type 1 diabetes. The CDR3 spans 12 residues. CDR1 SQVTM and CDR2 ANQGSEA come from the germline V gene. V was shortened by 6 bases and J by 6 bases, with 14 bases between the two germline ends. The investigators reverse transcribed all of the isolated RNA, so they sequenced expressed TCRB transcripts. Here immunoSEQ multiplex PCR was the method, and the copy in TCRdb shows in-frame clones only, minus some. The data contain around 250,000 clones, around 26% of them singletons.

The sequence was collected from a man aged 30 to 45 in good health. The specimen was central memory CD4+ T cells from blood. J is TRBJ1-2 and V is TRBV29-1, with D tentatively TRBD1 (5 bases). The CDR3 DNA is TGCAGCGTCGCAGGGCTTCGCGATGGCTACACCTTC. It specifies CSVAGLRDGYTF. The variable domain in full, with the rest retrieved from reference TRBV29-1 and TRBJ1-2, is SAVISQKPSRDICQRGTSLTIQCQVDSQVTMMFWYRQQPGQSLTLIATANQGSEATYESGFVIDKFPISRPNLTFSTLTVSNMSPEDSSIYLCSVAGLRDGYTFGSGTRLTVV.